The sequence of this TCR beta chain was determined in a study of cytomegalovirus exposure and HLA in healthy donors. Whole-study findings and limits: The authors later found TCR association rates varying by HLA locus, with DRB1 most and HLA-C fewest. Presence/absence analyses took donor sequencing depth as roughly uniform.

It was with 60 Vbeta and 13 Jbeta primers that the PCR ran. How the authors handled the data: It was a later analysis that counted 79 million or so unique TCR beta chains, of which 9 million to 13 million were shared. The protocol was immunoSEQ multiplex PCR, while the TCRdb copy is restricted to in-frame clones and leaves out a portion. V and J calls and clone size are copied from that table; D and trimming were computed from the DNA. The sample lists about 140,000 clones, 70% to 80% occurring once. The germline V gene encodes CDR1 MNHNS and CDR2 SASEGT. V dropped 6 bases and J dropped 6; count of bases not matched to a gene: 4. This CDR3 has 13 amino acids. Details on this clone: Its antigen is not known.

The clonotype originates from a female donor in good health and CMV-seronegative. This chain joins TRBV6-1 and TRBJ1-2, with 10 bases identical to TRBD1. The specimen sequenced was PBMCs. Written as DNA, the CDR3 is TGTGCCAGCAGGGACAGGGGGTTGAATGGCTACACCTTC. Translated, it gives CASRDRGLNGYTF.